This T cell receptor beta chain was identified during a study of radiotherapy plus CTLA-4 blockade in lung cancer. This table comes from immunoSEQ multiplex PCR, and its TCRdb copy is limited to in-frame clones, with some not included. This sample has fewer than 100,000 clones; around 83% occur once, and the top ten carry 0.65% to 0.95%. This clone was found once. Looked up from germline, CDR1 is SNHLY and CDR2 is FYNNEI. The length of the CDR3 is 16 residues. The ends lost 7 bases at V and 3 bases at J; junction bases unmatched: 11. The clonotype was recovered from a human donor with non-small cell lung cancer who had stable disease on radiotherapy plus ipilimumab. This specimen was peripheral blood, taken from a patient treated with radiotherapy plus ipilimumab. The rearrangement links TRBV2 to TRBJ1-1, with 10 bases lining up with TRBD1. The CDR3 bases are TGTGCCAGCACCCTGACAGGGGGCAAAGGTGACACTGAAGCTTTCTTT. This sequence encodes CASTLTGGKGDTEAFF.